What follows are 9 T cell receptor beta chains derived from one specimen sequenced in a study of cytomegalovirus exposure and HLA in healthy donors (dated by TCRdb to about 2017). Library method: the immunoSEQ multiplex PCR assay. A mixture of 60 forward primers for TCR Vbeta segments and 13 reverse primers for TCR Jbeta segments was used in the multiplex PCR. Entries here come from immuneACCESS through TCRdb and include only in-frame sequences with V and J called. Some clones fail to appear in such tables; in the studies checked, an unresolved V gene covers under half of the shortfall, and the cause of the remainder is unknown. Here the sample has 160,000 or so clones; roughly 82% occur a single time. More than 6.5% of the sample lies in the top ten. The sample consisted of PBMCs. These receptors came from a woman aged 45-65 years in good health and CMV-seropositive.

A few counts support this clone. Here the CDR3 DNA reads TGTGCCAGCAGTCCGGGACACTCCTACGAGCAGTACTTC. Its protein is CASSPGHSYEQYF. The chain links TRBV27 to TRBJ2-7, with D possibly being TRBD1 (6 bases). CDR3 size: 13 residues. Germline values: CDR1 MNHEY, CDR2 SMNVEV (reference sequence). The V end lost 5 bases, the J end lost 0 bases, and 8 bases lay between the germline ends.

The chain carries TRBV9 and TRBJ2-6; D possibly corresponds to TRBD2 (5 bases). V was pared by 4 bases and J by 1 base, with 15 bases between. Germline V gene data show CDR1 as SGDLS and CDR2 as YYNGEE. The CDR3 sequence is 17 residues long. CDR3 sequence reads: CASSPEGWVSGANVLTF. The CDR3 bases are TGTGCCAGCAGCCCAGAGGGATGGGTATCTGGGGCCAACGTCCTGACTTTC.

The chain carries TRBV2 and TRBJ2-2; 10 bases line up with TRBD2. The CDR3 runs to 16 residues. The germline CDR1 and CDR2 sequences are SNHLY and FYNNEI. V lost 6 bases, J lost 1 base, and 5 bases stayed unmatched. The CDR3 spells CASRPPSGGNTGELFF. The CDR3 coding sequence is TGTGCCAGCAGACCCCCTAGCGGGGGGAACACCGGGGAGCTGTTTTTT.

The gene calls are TRBV27 and TRBJ2-5; 10 bases are a match to TRBD1. The J call is in doubt because the DNA end fits TRBJ2-7 better. CDR1 and CDR2 from the germline V gene are MNHEY and SMNVEV (reference sequence). CDR3 length: 15 amino acids. CDR3 sequence reads: CASSEPGTGAYEQYF. In DNA form, the CDR3 reads TGTGCCAGCAGTGAGCCCGGGACAGGGGCCTACGAGCAGTACTTC.

The chain uses TRBV30 and TRBJ1-3; TRBD1 matches 7 bases. The germline V gene has CDR1 GTSNPN and CDR2 SVGIG (reference sequence). The CDR3 has 14 residues. After removal of 2 bases from V and 4 bases from J, the junction contained 5 bases not matched to a gene. DNA of the CDR3: TGTGCCTGGAGTATCGACAGGGTCGGAAACACCATATATTTT. It encodes CAWSIDRVGNTIYF.

The chain couples TRBV18 to TRBJ2-1; D gene uncertain. This CDR3 is 15 amino acids long. With 0 bases removed from V and 5 bases from J, the gap between germline ends came to 11 bases. CDR1 KGHSH and CDR2 LQKENI come from the germline V gene. The DNA of the CDR3 is TGTGCCAGCTCACCACCTATGTCACTGAACAATGAGCAGTTCTTC. This translates into CASSPPMSLNNEQFF.

J is TRBJ1-1 and V is TRBV7-2; D is possibly TRBD1 (5 bases). Germline assignment: CDR1 SGHTA and CDR2 FQGNSA. V lost 1 base and J 5 bases, leaving 14 bases between the germline ends. This CDR3 contains 15 residues. CDR3 in amino acids: CASSLVGTFLTEAFF. For the CDR3, the DNA is TGTGCCAGCAGCTTAGTGGGGACTTTTTTGACTGAAGCTTTCTTT. Full variable domain (missing parts from reference TRBV7-2 and TRBJ1-1): GAGVSQSPSNKVTEKGKDVELRCDPISGHTALYWYRQSLGQGLEFLIYFQGNSAPDKSGLPSDRFSAERTGGSVSTLTIQRTQQEDSAVYLCASSLVGTFLTEAFFGQGTRLTVV.

The chain uses TRBV7-2 and TRBJ2-1; TRBD1 matches at 8 bases. With 4 bases clipped from V and 5 bases from J, the junction kept 4 bases outside the gene matches. The CDR3 covers 14 residues. Germline CDR1 SGHTA, CDR2 FQGNSA. CDR3 protein: CASSSGQGDNEQFF. The CDR3 coding sequence is TGTGCCAGCAGCTCAGGACAGGGTGACAATGAGCAGTTCTTC.

This chain joins TRBV27 and TRBJ1-5; 7 nucleotides match TRBD1. V lost 5 bases and J lost 7; bases outside the gene matches: 8. The CDR3 runs 14 residues. Germline CDR1 and CDR2: MNHEY and SMNVEV (reference sequence). The CDR3 sequence is CASSRQGSKQPQHF. In DNA, the CDR3 is TGTGCCAGCAGTAGACAGGGTTCGAAACAGCCCCAGCATTTT.